Following are 9 T cell receptor beta chains from one sample sequenced in a study of shared clonotypes between healthy human individuals. Generated by immunoSEQ multiplex PCR, the TCRdb table keeps only in-frame clones and is missing some. In the table there are about a million clones, around 76% of which are singletons. The sequenced sample was memory CD4+ T cells sorted from blood. Subset described: CD45RA-negative fraction. The receptors were gathered from a man younger than 35 in good health.

The V and J genes are TRBV6-5 and TRBJ1-2, with D possibly being TRBD1 (5 bases). Germline-derived CDR1 and CDR2 are MNHEY and SVGAGI. CDR3 length: 15 amino acids. V was shortened by 2 bases and J by 8 bases, with 18 bases between the two germline ends. The CDR3 region has the DNA TGTGCCAGCAGTTACGTAAGGGACGGAAGGGAGGGCTACACCTTC. Its translation is CASSYVRDGREGYTF.

This clone turned up a few times. The chain carries TRBV12-5 and TRBJ2-3, with D tentatively TRBD1 (6 bases). The CDR3 has 15 residues. V was shortened by 3 bases and J by 3 bases, with 13 bases between the two germline ends. Germline loops: CDR1 LGHNT, CDR2 FRNRAP. The CDR3 loop is CASGFWHRETDTQYF. In DNA, the CDR3 is TGTGCTAGTGGTTTTTGGCACAGGGAGACAGATACGCAGTATTTT.

CDR3 sequence: CASSSRRDQPQHF. The CDR3 nucleotides are TGTGCCAGTAGTTCTCGCAGGGATCAGCCCCAGCATTTT. V usage is TRBV19 and J usage is TRBJ1-5; possibly TRBD1 for D (5 bases). There are 13 residues in the CDR3. Trimming removed 5 bases from V and 5 bases from J, with 10 bases in between. Germline V gene sequence: CDR1 LNHDA, CDR2 SQIVND (reference sequence).

The chain links TRBV6-5 to TRBJ1-4; 8 bases are shared with TRBD1. The germline CDR1 and CDR2 sequences are MNHEY and SVGAGI. This CDR3 comprises 15 residues. The junction had 6 bases not matched to a gene; V was cut back by 2 bases and J by 7 bases. CDR3 region: CASSYTDRESEKLFF. Here the CDR3 DNA reads TGTGCCAGCAGTTACACGGACAGGGAAAGTGAAAAACTGTTTTTT.

This clone was counted only a few times. V usage is TRBV5-6 and J usage is TRBJ2-3, with 9 positions matching TRBD1. The CDR3 consists of 15 residues. In germline, CDR1 is SGHDT, CDR2 YYEEEE. V lost 4 bases, J lost 5 bases, and 8 bases stayed unmatched. The CDR3 loop is CASSRAGTGRDTQYF. As DNA, the CDR3 is TGTGCCAGCAGCCGAGCCGGGACAGGGCGAGATACGCAGTATTTT.

This clone occurred once. The chain couples TRBV6-1 to TRBJ2-1, with 7 positions matching TRBD1. CDR1 and CDR2 (germline): MNHNS, SASEGT. CDR3 length equals 13 residues. V lost 5 bases, J lost 6 bases, and 4 bases stayed unmatched. CDR3 loop: CASSRQGGNEQFF. CDR3 coding DNA: TGTGCCAGCAGTAGACAGGGCGGCAATGAGCAGTTCTTC.

The J gene is TRBJ1-2, the V gene TRBV11-2, with 8 bases matching TRBD1. Germline-derived CDR1 and CDR2 are SGHAT and FQNNGV. V gave up 7 bases and J gave up 8 bases; unmatched junction bases: 24. CDR3 length: 18 residues. The CDR3 protein is CASTRPDRAALQGRGYTF. The CDR3, as DNA: TGTGCCAGCACTCGTCCGGACAGGGCCGCTTTGCAAGGGCGGGGCTACACCTTC.

The V and J genes are TRBV5-6 and TRBJ1-5; D not certain. The CDR3 covers 15 residues. Trimming removed 0 bases from V and 2 bases from J, with 9 bases in between. Germline loops: CDR1 SGHDT, CDR2 YYEEEE. CDR3 DNA sequence: TGTGCCAGCAGCTTGGGCGGTTCAGGCAATCAGCCCCAGCATTTT. It is translated as CASSLGGSGNQPQHF.

This clone was detected only a few times. The chain carries TRBV5-1 and TRBJ2-5; 11 positions match TRBD2. Trimming removed 3 bases from V and 1 base from J; junction bases left unmatched: 8. The CDR3 is 17 residues long. CDR1 and CDR2 from the germline V gene are SGHRS and YFSETQ. The CDR3 loop is CASSWEAGTSGQETQYF. CDR3 coding DNA: TGCGCCAGCAGCTGGGAGGCCGGGACTAGCGGCCAAGAGACCCAGTACTTC.